This T cell receptor (beta chain) was identified in a study of control samples from healthy donors and cancer patients. Sequencing used immunoSEQ multiplex PCR; TCRdb keeps in-frame clones, though not all of them. The sample carries about 95,000 clones, 88% recorded once. The CDR3 contains 16 residues. CDR1 is LNHDA and CDR2 is SQIVND in the germline V gene (reference sequence). Between the trimmed V and J ends, which lost 5 bases and 1 base, there was a span of 15 bases. The chain recombines TRBV19 with TRBJ2-4; D not certain. The clonotype was recovered from a woman in her 70s in good health. What was sequenced was blood. CDR3 residues: CASSGVHLGAKNIQYF. CDR3 coding DNA: TGTGCCAGTAGTGGTGTCCACCTGGGGGCCAAAAACATTCAGTACTTC.